These T cell receptor beta chains were read from a single sample in a study of PD-1 blockade in classical Hodgkin lymphoma. Using immunoSEQ multiplex PCR, the repertoire was profiled, and TCRdb retains in-frame clones only, with some absent. The table includes about 17,000 clones, 60% to 85% detected once. The material sequenced was CD4+ T cells from blood, taken before the fourth cycle of nivolumab. Receptors were obtained from a human donor with classical Hodgkin lymphoma. Both conserved end residues are part of each CDR3. Fields, in order: CDR3 DNA, CDR3 protein, V gene, clone size, J gene, D gene. The D gene is left open where the match is weak. Clone size appears in some rows only: once, few, many, or a class for an expanded clone.

CDR3 DNA: TGTGCCAGCAGCTGGCGCGGAGTAGAGACCCAGTACTTC
CDR3 protein: CASSWRGVETQYF
V gene: TRBV5-6
clone size: NA
J gene: TRBJ2-5
D gene: NA

CDR3 DNA: TGCAGCGTGGGCGGGGGTAGCCAGGAGCAGTACTTC
CDR3 protein: CSVGGGSQEQYF
V gene: TRBV29-1
clone size: NA
J gene: TRBJ2-7
D gene: TRBD2

CDR3 DNA: TGTGCCAGCAGCTTGTGGACAGGGGCCGGGGCTAATGAAAAACTGTTTTTT
CDR3 protein: CASSLWTGAGANEKLFF
V gene: TRBV5-8
clone size: NA
J gene: TRBJ1-4
D gene: TRBD1

CDR3 DNA: TGTGCCATCAGTGAGTCCCCAGATACGCAGTATTTT
CDR3 protein: CAISESPDTQYF
V gene: TRBV10-3
clone size: NA
J gene: TRBJ2-3
D gene: NA

CDR3 DNA: TGTGCCAGCAGTTTTCCCCATTATTTCGATGAGCAGTTCTTC
CDR3 protein: CASSFPHYFDEQFF
V gene: TRBV28
clone size: NA
J gene: TRBJ2-1
D gene: NA

CDR3 DNA: TGTGCCAGCAGTGAAGACAGAAGCGCGCAGTTCTTC
CDR3 protein: CASSEDRSAQFF
V gene: TRBV2
clone size: NA
J gene: TRBJ2-1
D gene: NA

CDR3 DNA: TGTGCCAGCAGTAAAACAGGGGCTATGAATGAGCAGTTCTTC
CDR3 protein: CASSKTGAMNEQFF
V gene: TRBV6-4
clone size: NA
J gene: TRBJ2-1
D gene: TRBD1

CDR3 DNA: TGTGCCAGCAGTGAACCAGAAAACACTGAAGCTTTCTTT
CDR3 protein: CASSEPENTEAFF
V gene: TRBV6-1
clone size: NA
J gene: TRBJ1-1
D gene: NA

CDR3 DNA: TGTGCCAGCAGCTCGGGTCCCAGGGAGTTCTTC
CDR3 protein: CASSSGPREFF
V gene: TRBV5-6
clone size: NA
J gene: TRBJ2-1
D gene: NA

CDR3 DNA: TGTGCCAGCAGCTATAAGTGGACTAGCGGGAGTTACGGTGAGCAGTTCTTC
CDR3 protein: CASSYKWTSGSYGEQFF
V gene: TRBV5-5
clone size: NA
J gene: TRBJ2-1
D gene: TRBD2

CDR3 DNA: TGTGCCAGCAGTTCGCCGGGACAGAGTAACTATGGCTACACCTTC
CDR3 protein: CASSSPGQSNYGYTF
V gene: TRBV27
clone size: NA
J gene: TRBJ1-2
D gene: TRBD1

CDR3 DNA: TGTGCCAGCAGCCACCCGGGGGAGGGCGAGCAGTACTTC
CDR3 protein: CASSHPGEGEQYF
V gene: TRBV7-6
clone size: NA
J gene: TRBJ2-7
D gene: TRBD2

CDR3 DNA: TGCGCCAGCAGTGAGGGTCCGACCTCCTACGAGCAGTACTTC
CDR3 protein: CASSEGPTSYEQYF
V gene: TRBV10-1
clone size: few
J gene: TRBJ2-7
D gene: NA

CDR3 DNA: TGTGCCATCGGGACAGGAAGCACAGATACGCAGTATTTT
CDR3 protein: CAIGTGSTDTQYF
V gene: TRBV10-3
clone size: NA
J gene: TRBJ2-3
D gene: TRBD1

CDR3 DNA: TGCGCCAGCAGCTCTACGACAGGACTGAGCTCCTACGAGCAGTACTTC
CDR3 protein: CASSSTTGLSSYEQYF
V gene: TRBV5-1
clone size: NA
J gene: TRBJ2-7
D gene: NA

CDR3 DNA: TGTGCCAGCAGCTTTCCCGCGGACAGGGCGGGTGAGACCCAGTACTTC
CDR3 protein: CASSFPADRAGETQYF
V gene: TRBV7-9
clone size: NA
J gene: TRBJ2-5
D gene: TRBD1

CDR3 DNA: TGTGCCAGCAGTTTAACCCCCCTAGCGGCATCCCCATACAATGAGCAGTTCTTC
CDR3 protein: CASSLTPLAASPYNEQFF
V gene: TRBV6-4
clone size: NA
J gene: TRBJ2-1
D gene: TRBD2

CDR3 DNA: TGTGCCAGCAGTCGGGGACAGGGGGCTGGCAATCAGCCCCAGCATTTT
CDR3 protein: CASSRGQGAGNQPQHF
V gene: TRBV2
clone size: few
J gene: TRBJ1-5
D gene: TRBD1

CDR3 DNA: TGTGCCAGCAGTCATGACAGCAACAATGAGCAGTTCTTC
CDR3 protein: CASSHDSNNEQFF
V gene: TRBV2
clone size: NA
J gene: TRBJ2-1
D gene: NA

CDR3 DNA: TGTGCCAGCAGCTCAACTAGAAATGAGCAGTTCTTC
CDR3 protein: CASSSTRNEQFF
V gene: TRBV6-6
clone size: once
J gene: TRBJ2-1
D gene: NA